This TCR beta chain was obtained from a study of radiation and T cells in renal cell carcinoma (TCRdb year 2020). The study in broad terms: In total, 50 to 55 samples underwent TCR beta sequencing: roughly 25 tumors plus 27 peripheral blood samples. The final blood draw was performed at 4 weeks after radiation, at the same time as nephrectomy. In the roughly 49 samples combined, 4,016,671 unique CDR3 nucleotide sequences were found, encoding 2.5 million to 3 million unique CDR3 amino acid sequences.

What the authors observed across the whole study: No pretreatment tumor biopsies were available, so the baseline intratumoral presence of clonotypes could not be determined. The single-armed trial design could not address effects of radiation dose or scheduling on the TCR repertoire. In blood, the top tumor clonotypes increased between baseline and 2 weeks post-radiation and then shrank by 4 weeks, which suggests that tumor-resident clones expanded only transiently. Tracking of blood repertoire dynamics stopped at roughly four weeks after treatment, with no follow-up past that point.

What the time point label conveys for this sample: blood 4 weeks post-SBRT, at nephrectomy. What this sample's treatment or condition label stands for: 15 Gy SBRT to primary tumor, nephrectomy 4 weeks later. Samples came from a clinical trial, in which primary renal cell carcinomas received 15 Gy stereotactic body radiation therapy followed by nephrectomy 4 weeks later. To follow tumor-enriched clonotypes, serial peripheral blood was collected from radiation-treated patients at baseline and at 2 weeks and 4 weeks after SBRT. Every patient had renal cell carcinoma of clear cell pathology. The QIAamp DNA Blood Mini Kit (Qiagen) was used to prepare genomic DNA for TCR sequencing. The analyses included just those samples that passed every quality control check. Germline trimming: 3 bases from V, 0 bases from J; junction bases outside gene matches: 16. The CDR3 holds 19 amino acids from the cysteine to the phenylalanine. Only the CDR3 DNA is retained, 57 bases long and in frame from the first base. The germline V gene gives CDR1 as SGDLS and CDR2 as YYNGEE.

Of note for this clone: The antigen it recognizes is unknown. Nothing much larger sits one base from this clone, and base qualities are not available.

TCR beta libraries were generated from genomic DNA with the immunoSEQ kit, following the manufacturer's recommendations. Library preparation used a first multiplex PCR with proprietary primers, then a second PCR adding unique barcodes, with bead cleanups after each round. Each sample batch included a kit-provided positive control reaction and a negative control reaction. The final libraries were assessed on an Agilent 4200 TapeStation D1000 ScreenTape, pooled by volume, and quantified by qPCR. Sequencing ran on an Illumina NextSeq500 with a MidOutput 150-cycle cartridge, using 156 Read1 and 15 Index1 cycles with kit custom primers. The pooled library was loaded at roughly 0.93 pM, with a roughly 22% PhiX control spiked in. As for the original processing: Vendor-processed data were analyzed in R, with a clonotype defined as all T cells sharing the same CDR3 nucleotide sequence. For clone abundance analyses, frequencies were normalized to the 10,000 most abundant clones per sample. Before analysis, public T cell clones were removed, and these numbered fewer than five per sample on average. Tumor-enriched and baseline blood-enriched clonotypes were defined by at least a 32-fold difference in abundance between compartments. Clonotypes expanded or contracted between blood time points were identified with a beta-binomial differential abundance model. Tumor-blood repertoire similarity was measured with the Baroni-Urbani and Buser coefficient, and group comparisons used two-tailed Wilcoxon tests in R. What TCRdb holds here is the immuneACCESS table cut down to in-frame rearrangements. Part of the clones is not present; checked against another copy, under half of the missing clones reflect an unresolved V gene, and the others are unexplained. That table supplies the V and J calls and clone size; D and trimming were determined from the DNA. This sample gives around 170,000 clones in total; less than 90% of them show up just once. The ten largest make up 11% of the sample.

The clonotype was recovered from a woman between 50 and 59 years old with renal cell carcinoma. The V and J genes are TRBV9 and TRBJ1-2, with 8 central nucleotides matching TRBD1. The starting material was blood, obtained from a patient whose treatment included radiotherapy and nephrectomy. The nucleotide sequence reads as follows: TGTGCCAGCAGCGCCTTAGCCCGGACAGGGCGGGGGACTAACTATGGCTACACCTTC. It codes for CASSALARTGRGTNYGYTF.